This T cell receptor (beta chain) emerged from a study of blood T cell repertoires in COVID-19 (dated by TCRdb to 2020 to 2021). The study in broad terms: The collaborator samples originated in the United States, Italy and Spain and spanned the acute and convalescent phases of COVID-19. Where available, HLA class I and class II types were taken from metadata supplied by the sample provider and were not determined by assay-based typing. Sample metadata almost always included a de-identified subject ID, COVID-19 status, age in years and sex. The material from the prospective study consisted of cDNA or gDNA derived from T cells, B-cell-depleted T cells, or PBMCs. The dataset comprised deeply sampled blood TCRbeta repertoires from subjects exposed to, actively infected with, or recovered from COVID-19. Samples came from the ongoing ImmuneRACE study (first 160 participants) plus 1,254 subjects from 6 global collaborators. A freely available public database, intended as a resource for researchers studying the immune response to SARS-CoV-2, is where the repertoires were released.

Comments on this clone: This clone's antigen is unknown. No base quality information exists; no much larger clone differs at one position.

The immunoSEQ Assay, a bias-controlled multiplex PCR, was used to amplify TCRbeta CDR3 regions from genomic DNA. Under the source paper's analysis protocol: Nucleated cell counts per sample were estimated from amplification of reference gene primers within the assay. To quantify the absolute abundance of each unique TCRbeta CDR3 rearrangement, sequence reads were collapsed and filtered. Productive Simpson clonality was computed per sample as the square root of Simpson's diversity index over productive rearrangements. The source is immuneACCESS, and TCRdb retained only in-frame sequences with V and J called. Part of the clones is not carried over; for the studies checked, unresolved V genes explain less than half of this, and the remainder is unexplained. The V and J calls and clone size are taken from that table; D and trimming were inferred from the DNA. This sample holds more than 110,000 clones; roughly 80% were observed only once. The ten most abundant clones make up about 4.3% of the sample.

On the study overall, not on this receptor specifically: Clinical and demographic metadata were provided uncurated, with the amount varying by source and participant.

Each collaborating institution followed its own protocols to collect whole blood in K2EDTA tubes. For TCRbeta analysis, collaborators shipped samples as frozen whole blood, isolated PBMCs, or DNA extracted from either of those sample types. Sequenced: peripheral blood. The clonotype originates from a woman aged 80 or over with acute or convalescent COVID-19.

The nucleotide sequence reads TGTGCCAGCAGCGACAGGGGGCGCCCCCGCTACGAGCAGTACTTC. This translates into CASSDRGRPRYEQYF. The chain couples TRBV7-3 to TRBJ2-7; the junction holds 10 bases that match TRBD1. The CDR3 contains 15 residues, cysteine and phenylalanine counted. Only CDR3 DNA remains: 45 bases, in frame from the first base. Trimming removed 5 bases from V and 3 bases from J; the gene matches leave 7 bases unexplained. For CDR1 and CDR2, the germline V gene lists SGHTA and FQGTGA.